The TCR beta chain under discussion was sequenced for a study of blood T cell repertoires in COVID-19 (dated by TCRdb to the early 2020s). The study in broad terms: The collaborator samples originated in the United States, Italy and Spain and spanned the acute and convalescent phases of COVID-19. Deeply sampled blood TCRbeta repertoires from subjects exposed to, actively infected with, or recovered from COVID-19 were included in the dataset. The prospective study material was composed of cDNA or gDNA derived from T cells, B-cell-depleted T cells, or PBMCs. A de-identified subject ID, COVID-19 status, age in years and sex were almost always included in the sample metadata. HLA class I and class II types, where available, came from metadata supplied by the sample provider rather than from assay-based typing. The repertoires were made available in a free public database intended to serve as a resource for research on the immune response to SARS-CoV-2. Samples came from the ongoing ImmuneRACE study (first 160 participants) plus 1,254 subjects from 6 global collaborators. Results the study describes overall, beyond this receptor: How much clinical and demographic metadata was included differed by source and by participant, and the metadata was provided uncurated.

As concerns this clone: There is no known antigen for this receptor. The input lacks base qualities; no much larger clone sits a single base away.

The immunoSEQ Assay, a bias-controlled multiplex PCR, was used to amplify TCRbeta CDR3 regions from genomic DNA. The study's own analysis went as follows. Nucleated cell counts per sample were estimated from amplification of reference gene primers within the assay. To quantify the absolute abundance of each unique TCRbeta CDR3 rearrangement, sequence reads were collapsed and filtered. For each sample, productive Simpson clonality was calculated as the square root of Simpson's diversity index over productive rearrangements. Held by TCRdb, this immuneACCESS table contains in-frame sequences only and omits some clones. Under half of the omission traces to an unresolved V gene where checked; the cause of the rest is unknown. The V and J calls and clone size are taken from that table; D and trimming were inferred from the DNA. This sample comprises 84,000 or so clones, around 85% of them detected only once. 10% to 15% of the sample comes from the top ten.

Reading from cysteine to phenylalanine, the CDR3 counts 14 amino acids. Of the read, only the CDR3 DNA is kept; its 42 bases are in frame from base 1. V was cut back by 5 bases and J by 4 bases, leaving a gap of 13 bases between them. From the germline V gene, CDR1 is MDHEN and CDR2 is SYDVKM. Collaborating institutions collected whole blood in K2EDTA tubes following their own protocols. Collaborator samples were shipped for TCRbeta analysis as frozen whole blood, isolated PBMCs, or DNA extracted from either sample type. The sample consisted of peripheral blood. The TCR sequence derives from a woman in her 70s with active or convalescent COVID-19. The chain joins TRBV28 to TRBJ2-3, with a weak D call of TRBD2 (7 bases match). The CDR3 reads as follows: CASSLGGAADTQYF. The DNA is TGTGCCAGCAGTCTAGGGGGGGCAGCAGATACGCAGTATTTT.